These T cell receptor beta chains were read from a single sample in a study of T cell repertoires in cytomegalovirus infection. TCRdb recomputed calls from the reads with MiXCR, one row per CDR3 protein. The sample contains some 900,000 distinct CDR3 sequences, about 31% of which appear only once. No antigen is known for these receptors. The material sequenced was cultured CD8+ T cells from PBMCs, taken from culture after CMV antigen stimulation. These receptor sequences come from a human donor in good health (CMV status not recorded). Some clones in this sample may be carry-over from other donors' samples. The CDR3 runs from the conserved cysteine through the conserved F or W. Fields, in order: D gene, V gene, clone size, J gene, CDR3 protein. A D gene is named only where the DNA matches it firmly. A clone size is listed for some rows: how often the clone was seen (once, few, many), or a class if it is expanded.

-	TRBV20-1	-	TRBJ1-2	CSVSRRDDYGYTF
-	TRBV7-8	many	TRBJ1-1	CASTAPGHGFTEAFF
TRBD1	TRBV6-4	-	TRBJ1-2	CASSDSDRAYGYTF
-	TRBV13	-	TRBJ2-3	CASSSQGFTQYF
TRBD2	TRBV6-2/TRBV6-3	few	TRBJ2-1	CASSYLLAGEYYNEQFF
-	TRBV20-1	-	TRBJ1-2	CSAPQGVFYGYTF
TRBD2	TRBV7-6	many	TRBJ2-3	CASSSRTSEATDTQYF
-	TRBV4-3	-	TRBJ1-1	CASSQGIVGTEAFF
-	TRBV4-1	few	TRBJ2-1	CASSQLDTRNEQFF
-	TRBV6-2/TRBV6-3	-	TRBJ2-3	CASSPLSDLTDTQYF
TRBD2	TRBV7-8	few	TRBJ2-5	CASSLRLAGAETQYF
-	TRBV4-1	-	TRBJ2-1	CASRPHLGGGGMEFF
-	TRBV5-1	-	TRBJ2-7	CASSPESYYEQYF
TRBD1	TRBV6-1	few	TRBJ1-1	CASSAWTGGNEAFF
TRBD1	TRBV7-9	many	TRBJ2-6	CASSQPFGQERSGANVLTF
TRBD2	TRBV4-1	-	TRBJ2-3	CASSQEAGGPGLAGGPLDTQYF
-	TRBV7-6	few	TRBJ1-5	CASSDGTAHEPQHF
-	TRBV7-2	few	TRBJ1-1	CASSLGSQGTNTEAFF
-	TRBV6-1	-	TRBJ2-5	CASSGLWTGQETQYF
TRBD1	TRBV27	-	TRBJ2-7	CASSFGTGEEQYF
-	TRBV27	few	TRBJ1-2	CASSLWAGDYGYTF
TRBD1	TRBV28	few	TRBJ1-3	CASSTGEDRGPGNTIYF
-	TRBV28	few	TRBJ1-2	CASSLSPDAVVYGYTF
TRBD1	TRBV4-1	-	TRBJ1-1	CASSRIQGAEAFF
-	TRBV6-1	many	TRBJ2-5	CASSEVRGRGETQYF
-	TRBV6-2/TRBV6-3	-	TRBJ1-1	CASSYGSADTEAFF
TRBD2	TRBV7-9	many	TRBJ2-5	CASSLTSGQETQYF
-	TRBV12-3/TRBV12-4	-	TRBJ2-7	CASSPHPPRGAYYEQYF
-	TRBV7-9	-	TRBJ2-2	CASSSGQPNTGELFF
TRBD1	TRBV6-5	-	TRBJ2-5	CASSPLRQGIIQTQYF
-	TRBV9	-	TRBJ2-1	CASSGGAVNEQFF
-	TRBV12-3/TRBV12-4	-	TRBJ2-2	CASSSSLVLTTNTGELFF
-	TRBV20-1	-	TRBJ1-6	CSARDNQGSSYNSPLHF
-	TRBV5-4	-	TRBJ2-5	CASSLVSDQETQYF
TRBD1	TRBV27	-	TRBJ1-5	CASRTGGEPQHF
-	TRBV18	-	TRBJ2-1	CASFWAANEQFF
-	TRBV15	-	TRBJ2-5	CATSRDGTSQETQYF
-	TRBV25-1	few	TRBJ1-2	CASIPRGSNYGYTF
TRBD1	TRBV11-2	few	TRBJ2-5	CASSLGGQVQETQYF
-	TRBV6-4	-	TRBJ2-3	CASSTTESTDTQYF